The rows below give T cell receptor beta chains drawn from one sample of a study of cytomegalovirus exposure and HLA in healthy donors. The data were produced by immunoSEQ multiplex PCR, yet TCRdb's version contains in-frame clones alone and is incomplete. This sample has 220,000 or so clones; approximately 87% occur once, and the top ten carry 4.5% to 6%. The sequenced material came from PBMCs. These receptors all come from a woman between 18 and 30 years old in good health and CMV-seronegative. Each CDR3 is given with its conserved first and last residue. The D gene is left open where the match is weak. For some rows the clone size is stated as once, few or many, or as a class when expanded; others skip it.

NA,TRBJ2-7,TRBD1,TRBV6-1,CASNSGTGGVEQYF,TGTGCCAGCAACTCCGGGACAGGGGGCGTCGAGCAGTACTTC
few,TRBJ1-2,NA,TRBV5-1,CASSLGQVGGYTF,TGCGCCAGCAGCTTGGGGCAGGTCGGTGGCTACACCTTC
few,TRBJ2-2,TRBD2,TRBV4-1,CASSPGPGLAGAPNTGELFF,TGCGCCAGCAGCCCAGGGCCGGGACTAGCGGGGGCCCCGAACACCGGGGAGCTGTTTTTT
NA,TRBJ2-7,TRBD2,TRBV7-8,CASSLSGGYYEQYF,TGTGCCAGCAGCTTATCGGGGGGGTACTACGAGCAGTACTTC
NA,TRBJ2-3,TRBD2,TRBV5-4,CASSPSGSRTDTQYF,TGTGCCAGCAGCCCTAGCGGGTCTCGCACAGATACGCAGTATTTT
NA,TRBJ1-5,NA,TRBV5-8,CASSSWGQPQHF,TGTGCCAGCAGCTCTTGGGGCCAGCCCCAGCATTTT
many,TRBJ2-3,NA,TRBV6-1,CASSESGATDTQYF,TGTGCCAGCAGTGAATCGGGGGCCACAGATACGCAGTATTTT
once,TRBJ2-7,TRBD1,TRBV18,CASSPRPPGQMYEQYF,TGTGCCAGCTCACCACGTCCTCCGGGACAGATGTACGAGCAGTACTTC
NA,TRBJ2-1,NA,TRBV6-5,CASRQGWDEQFF,TGTGCCAGCAGGCAAGGGTGGGATGAGCAGTTCTTC
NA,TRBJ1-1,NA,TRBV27,CASSLSWVGNTEAFF,TGTGCCAGCAGTTTATCGTGGGTAGGGAACACTGAAGCTTTCTTT
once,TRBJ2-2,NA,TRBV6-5,CASSYRQTGELFF,TGTGCCAGCAGTTACAGGCAGACCGGGGAGCTGTTTTTT
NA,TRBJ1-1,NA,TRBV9,CASSLTPNTEAFF,TGTGCCAGCAGCCTTACCCCGAACACTGAAGCTTTCTTT
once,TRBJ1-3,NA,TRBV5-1,CASSSQGGNTIYF,TGCGCCAGCAGCTCACAGGGTGGAAACACCATATATTTT
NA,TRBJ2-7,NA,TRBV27,CASSLGAGIEQYF,TGTGCCAGCAGTTTAGGCGCCGGGATCGAGCAGTACTTC
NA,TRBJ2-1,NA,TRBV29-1,CSVDMDPYDEQFF,TGCAGCGTTGATATGGACCCTTACGATGAGCAGTTCTTC
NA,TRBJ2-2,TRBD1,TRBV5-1,CASSLNRGDGAGELFF,TGCGCCAGCAGCTTGAACAGGGGAGATGGTGCCGGGGAGCTGTTTTTT
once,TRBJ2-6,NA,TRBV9,CASSPARVGANVLTF,TGTGCCAGCAGCCCCGCGAGGGTTGGGGCCAACGTCCTGACTTTC
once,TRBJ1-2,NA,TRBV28,CASSLRGEAFNYGYTF,TGTGCCAGCAGTTTAAGGGGGGAAGCTTTTAACTATGGCTACACCTTC
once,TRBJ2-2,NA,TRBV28,CASSFTGYTGELFF,TGTGCCAGCAGTTTTACAGGGTACACCGGGGAGCTGTTTTTT
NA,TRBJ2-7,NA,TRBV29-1,CSLGPRGSVWDEQYF,TGCAGCCTTGGGCCGAGGGGGTCCGTCTGGGACGAGCAGTACTTC
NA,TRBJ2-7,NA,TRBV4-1,CASSQEGLASPYEQYF,TGCGCCAGCAGCCAAGAGGGTCTAGCCTCCCCCTACGAGCAGTACTTC
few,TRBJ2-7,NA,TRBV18,CASSPGQTAGYEQYF,TGTGCCAGCTCACCAGGCCAGACAGCGGGCTACGAGCAGTACTTC
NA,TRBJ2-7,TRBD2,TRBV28,CASRRSGRAYEQYF,TGTGCCAGCAGACGTAGCGGGAGGGCCTACGAGCAGTACTTC
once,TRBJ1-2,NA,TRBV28,CASSSPGRIYGYTF,TGTGCCAGCAGTTCGCCCGGACGGATCTATGGCTACACCTTC
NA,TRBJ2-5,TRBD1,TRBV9,CASSPGTEQETQYF,TGTGCCAGCAGCCCAGGGACAGAACAAGAGACCCAGTACTTC
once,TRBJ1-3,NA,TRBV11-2,CASSLGQTPGNTIYF,TGTGCCAGCAGCTTAGGACAGACCCCCGGAAACACCATATATTTT
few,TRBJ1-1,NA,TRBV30,CAYRRGNTEAFF,TGTGCCTACCGCCGGGGGAACACTGAAGCTTTCTTT
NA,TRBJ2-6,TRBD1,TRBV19,CASLRDSYSGANVLTF,TGTGCCAGTCTCCGGGACAGTTACTCTGGGGCCAACGTCCTGACTTTC
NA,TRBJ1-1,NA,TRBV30,CAWSVPPLGGAFF,TGTGCCTGGAGTGTCCCCCCGTTGGGGGGAGCTTTCTTT
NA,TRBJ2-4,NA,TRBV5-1,CASSLTGSDIQYF,TGCGCCAGCAGCTTGACAGGGTCTGACATTCAGTACTTC
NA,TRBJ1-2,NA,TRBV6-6,CASSYRIADYGYTF,TGTGCCAGCAGTTACCGGATCGCGGACTATGGCTACACCTTC
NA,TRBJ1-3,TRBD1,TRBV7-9,CASSHTGVGGNTIYF,TGTGCCAGCAGTCATACAGGGGTCGGAGGAAACACCATATATTTT
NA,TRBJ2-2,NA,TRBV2,CASSEEGVSTGELFF,TGTGCCAGCAGTGAAGAGGGGGTGAGCACCGGGGAGCTGTTTTTT
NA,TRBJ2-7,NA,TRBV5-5,CASSLGPTLYEQYF,TGTGCCAGCAGCTTAGGGCCCACTCTTTACGAGCAGTACTTC
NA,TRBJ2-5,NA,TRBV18,CASSPSEETQYF,TGTGCCAGCTCACCTTCCGAGGAGACCCAGTACTTC
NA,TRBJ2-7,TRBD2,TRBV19,CASSLGGDSYEQYF,TGTGCCAGTAGTCTGGGGGGGGACTCCTACGAGCAGTACTTC
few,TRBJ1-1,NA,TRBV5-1,CASSPDGDEAFF,TGCGCCAGCAGCCCGGACGGGGATGAAGCTTTCTTT
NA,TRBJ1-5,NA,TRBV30,CASSLGGQPQHF,TGTGCCTCTTCCCTAGGGGGACAGCCCCAGCATTTT
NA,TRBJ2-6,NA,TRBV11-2,CASSPVQGANVLTF,TGTGCCAGCAGCCCCGTCCAGGGGGCCAACGTCCTGACTTTC
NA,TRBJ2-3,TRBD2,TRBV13,CASSPGGGTQYF,TGTGCCAGCAGCCCCGGGGGGGGCACGCAGTATTTT
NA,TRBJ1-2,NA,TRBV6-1,CASSNQGLDGYTF,TGTGCCAGCAGCAATCAGGGGTTGGATGGCTACACCTTC
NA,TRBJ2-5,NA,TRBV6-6,CASTLWRAGAETQYF,TGTGCCAGCACCCTATGGCGTGCAGGGGCAGAGACCCAGTACTTC
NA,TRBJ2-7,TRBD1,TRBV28,CASSLWGQGFSYEQYF,TGTGCCAGCAGTTTATGGGGACAGGGGTTCTCCTACGAGCAGTACTTC
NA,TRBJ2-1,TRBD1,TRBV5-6,CASSFQAGGFEQFF,TGTGCCAGCAGCTTCCAGGCAGGGGGTTTTGAGCAGTTCTTC
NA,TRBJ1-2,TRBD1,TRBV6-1,CASSARGQGYGYTF,TGTGCCAGCAGTGCCCGGGGACAGGGTTATGGCTACACCTTC
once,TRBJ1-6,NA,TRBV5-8,CATRYGRYNSPLHF,TGTGCCACCCGATACGGACGCTATAATTCACCCCTCCACTTT
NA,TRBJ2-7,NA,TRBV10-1,CASSESKGSLSDEQYF,TGCGCCAGCAGTGAGTCGAAGGGATCCTTGAGCGACGAGCAGTACTTC
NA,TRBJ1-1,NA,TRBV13,CASSSGQMKAFF,TGTGCCAGCAGCTCGGGGCAGATGAAAGCTTTCTTT
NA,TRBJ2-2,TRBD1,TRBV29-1,CSVARGLGGGELFF,TGCAGCGTTGCCAGGGGGCTAGGTGGCGGGGAGCTGTTTTTT
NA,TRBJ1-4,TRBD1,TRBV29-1,CSVADRASEKLFF,TGCAGCGTAGCGGACAGGGCTAGTGAAAAACTGTTTTTT